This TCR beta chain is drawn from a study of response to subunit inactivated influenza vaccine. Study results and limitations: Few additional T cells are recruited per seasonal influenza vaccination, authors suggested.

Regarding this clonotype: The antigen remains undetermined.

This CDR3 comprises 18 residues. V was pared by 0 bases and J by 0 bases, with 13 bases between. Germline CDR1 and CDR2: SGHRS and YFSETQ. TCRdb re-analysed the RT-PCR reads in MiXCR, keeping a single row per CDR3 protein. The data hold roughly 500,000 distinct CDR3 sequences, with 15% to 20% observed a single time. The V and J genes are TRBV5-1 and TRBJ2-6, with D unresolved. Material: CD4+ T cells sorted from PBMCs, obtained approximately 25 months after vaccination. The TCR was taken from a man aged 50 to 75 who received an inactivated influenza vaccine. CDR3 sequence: CASSLGQDTFSGANVLTF. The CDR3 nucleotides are TGCGCCAGCAGCTTGGGTCAGGATACATTCTCTGGGGCCAACGTCCTGACTTTC. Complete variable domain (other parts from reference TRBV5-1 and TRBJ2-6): KAGVTQTPRYLIKTRGQQVTLSCSPISGHRSVSWYQQTPGQGLQFLFEYFSETQRNKGNFPGRFSGRQFSNSRSEMNVSTLELGDSALYLCASSLGQDTFSGANVLTFGAGSRLTVL.